One and the same sample provided the 29 T cell receptor beta chains below, sequenced in a study of tumour-infiltrating T cells in Burkitt lymphoma. Method: immunoSEQ multiplex PCR; TCRdb's copy keeps in-frame clones and lacks some. The repertoire holds around 6,500 clones, with approximately 18% as singletons. The specimen was tumor tissue. These receptors were collected from a human donor with diffuse large B-cell lymphoma.

The chain employs TRBV5-6 and TRBJ1-5; no reliable D call. The CDR3 loop spans 13 amino acids. Deletions cut 0 bases from V and 5 bases from J, with 6 bases between. Germline CDR1 and CDR2: SGHDT and YYEEEE. The chain's CDR3 is CASSLGGYQPQHF. CDR3 bases: TGTGCCAGCAGCTTGGGCGGGTATCAGCCCCAGCATTTT.

This clone has just a few counts. The J gene is TRBJ2-7, the V gene TRBV12-5; D may be TRBD2 (6 bases). V dropped 9 bases and J dropped 6 bases, with 15 bases sitting between them. CDR1 is LGHNT, CDR2 FRNRAP, per germline. CDR3 size: 12 residues. The CDR3 protein is CASPGAEGEQYF. The CDR3 bases are TGTGCTAGCCCGGGAGCTGAAGGCGAGCAGTACTTC.

This sequence joins TRBV27 and TRBJ2-1, with TRBD2 identical over 9 bases. The CDR3 totals 14 residues. The trim removed 2 bases at V and 7 bases at J, leaving 3 bases unmatched. The germline gives CDR1 MNHEY, CDR2 SMNVEV (reference sequence). The CDR3 DNA follows: TGTGCCAGCAGTTTAGCTAGCGGGATAAATGAGCAGTTCTTC. Encoded protein: CASSLASGINEQFF.

This chain connects TRBV5-8 to TRBJ2-6; D call uncertain. The ends were cut back, 3 bases at V and 0 bases at J, with 7 bases in the middle. Germline V gene sequence: CDR1 SGHTS, CDR2 YDEGEE. The CDR3 is 15 amino acids. The CDR3 nucleotides are TGTGCCAGCAGCTCCCAGGACTCTGGGGCCAACGTCCTGACTTTC. Protein: CASSSQDSGANVLTF.

This clone was counted between two and nine times. This chain uses TRBV5-3 with TRBJ1-2, with TRBD1 identical over 10 bases. TRBV5-3 is flagged as an ORF with uncertain function. V dropped 4 bases and J dropped 4; count of bases not matched to a gene: 10. The CDR3 runs to 16 residues. The CDR3 coding sequence is TGTGCCAGAAGCAAGAAAGACAGGGGGCTAGGCTATGGCTACACCTTC. It is translated as CARSKKDRGLGYGYTF.

The chain links TRBV18 to TRBJ2-7, with 7 positions matching TRBD1. Germline lookup yields CDR1 KGHSH and CDR2 LQKENI. Trimming cost V 2 bases and J 3 bases; bases outside gene matches: 7. The CDR3 contains 15 residues. The chain's CDR3 is CASSPTGTASYEQYF. For the CDR3, the DNA is TGTGCCAGCTCACCAACCGGGACAGCAAGCTACGAGCAGTACTTC.

This clone was detected only a few times. The chain combines TRBV9 with TRBJ2-5, with 12 bases aligning to TRBD2. V lost 0 bases, J lost 5 bases, and 5 bases stayed unmatched. The CDR3 has 16 residues. From germline, CDR1 is SGDLS and CDR2 YYNGEE. The CDR3 is CASSVELAGGRETQYF. DNA of the CDR3: TGTGCCAGCAGCGTAGAACTAGCGGGAGGCCGGGAGACCCAGTACTTC.

In its sample, this clone was seen a few times. The CDR3 DNA is TGCAGCGTGACCCGGACTGATTTGATCAATGAGCAGTTCTTC. Protein product: CSVTRTDLINEQFF. The rearrangement uses TRBV29-1 and TRBJ2-1, with D possibly TRBD2 on 5 matching bases. V was shortened by 6 bases and J by 6 bases, with 18 bases between the two germline ends. This CDR3 contains 14 residues. CDR1 is SQVTM, CDR2 ANQGSEA, per germline.

This clone was observed a few times. This chain joins TRBV9 and TRBJ2-7, with no clear D. Germline CDR1 is SGDLS and CDR2 is YYNGEE. The CDR3 loop spans 14 amino acids. V was cut by 1 base and J by 2 bases, with 10 bases left in between. The CDR3 nucleotides are TGTGCCAGCAGCGTATCCTACGGTACCTACGAGCAGTACTTC. It encodes CASSVSYGTYEQYF.

In this sample, this clone turned up a few times. This rearrangement joins TRBV19 to TRBJ2-3; D remains unclear. CDR1 and CDR2 (germline): LNHDA, SQIVND (reference sequence). The germline V and J ends were trimmed by 7 bases and 5 bases, with 16 bases remaining between them. This CDR3 is built from 14 residues. Here the CDR3 reads CASKGGAAGDTQYF. The CDR3 coding sequence is TGTGCCAGTAAAGGCGGTGCAGCTGGAGATACGCAGTATTTT. Full variable domain (remainder filled in from reference TRBV19 and TRBJ2-3): DGGITQSPKYLFRKEGQNVTLSCEQNLNHDAMYWYRQDPGQGLRLIYYSQIVNDFQKGDIAEGYSVSREKKESFPLTVTSAQKNPTAFYLCASKGGAAGDTQYFGPGTRLTVL.

The V and J genes are TRBV18 and TRBJ2-7; D unclear. Germline CDR1 is KGHSH and CDR2 is LQKENI. V lost 2 bases, J lost 3 bases, and 8 bases lay in between. The CDR3 length is 13 residues. The CDR3 protein is CASSPIQDYEQYF. CDR3 nucleotide sequence: TGTGCCAGCTCACCAATCCAGGACTACGAGCAGTACTTC.

This clone was observed a handful of times. The chain is built from TRBV27 and TRBJ2-5; 10 bases agree with TRBD2. The CDR3 runs 13 residues. The V and J ends lost 6 bases and 4 bases, in that order; junction bases with no gene match: 2. In germline, CDR1 is MNHEY, CDR2 SMNVEV (reference sequence). CDR3 region: CASSRTSGETQYF. The CDR3 nucleotides are TGTGCCAGCAGCCGGACTAGCGGAGAGACCCAGTACTTC.

The chain employs TRBV6-5 and TRBJ2-7; TRBD1 agrees at 7 bases. J gave up 1 base and V 7 bases, and 7 bases lay outside the gene matches. CDR1 and CDR2 from the germline V gene are MNHEY and SVGAGI. The CDR3 contains 14 residues. The CDR3 protein is CASKPPGQSYEQYF. CDR3 bases: TGTGCCAGCAAACCCCCGGGACAGTCCTACGAGCAGTACTTC.

The V call is TRBV18, the J call TRBJ2-3; 12 nucleotides align to TRBD2. The CDR3 covers 15 residues. The V and J ends lost 2 bases and 3 bases, in that order; junction bases with no gene match: 0. CDR1 and CDR2 (germline): KGHSH, LQKENI. DNA for the CDR3: TGTGCCAGCTCACCAGGACTAGCGGGAACAGATACGCAGTATTTT. Its protein product is CASSPGLAGTDTQYF.

This clone was detected a few times. The chain employs TRBV27 and TRBJ2-5; TRBD2 agrees at 7 bases. This CDR3 has 17 amino acids. Trimming at V came to 2 bases and at J to 0 bases, leaving 9 bases not matched to a gene. CDR1 and CDR2 from the germline V gene are MNHEY and SMNVEV (reference sequence). The CDR3 nucleotides are TGTGCCAGCAGTTTAAGGTTCTCTAGCGGAAACCAAGAGACCCAGTACTTC. Encoded protein: CASSLRFSSGNQETQYF.

This clone was seen a handful of times. The chain combines TRBV28 with TRBJ1-1, with 10 bases fitting TRBD1. Germline CDR1 MDHEN, CDR2 SYDVKM. This CDR3 region has 13 residues. J was trimmed by 1 base and V by 11 bases; bases with no gene match: 4. CDR3 in DNA: TGTGCCTGGGACAGGGGTGGGAACACTGAAGCTTTCTTT. This translates into CAWDRGGNTEAFF.

The sample holds a few counts of this clone. The chain employs TRBV19 and TRBJ1-5; a possible D gene is TRBD1 (6 bases). From germline, CDR1 is LNHDA and CDR2 SQIVND (reference sequence). The V gene lost 2 bases and the J gene lost 7 bases, with 18 bases spanning the gap. This CDR3 is built from 16 residues. CDR3 nucleotides: TGTGCCAGTAGTATATCCCGGACAGTCTCATGGCAGCCCCAGCATTTT. Translation: CASSISRTVSWQPQHF.

In its sample, this clone was seen a few times. The genes are TRBV27 and TRBJ2-1; 7 positions agree with TRBD1. There are 16 residues in the CDR3. Trimming at V came to 5 bases and at J to 6 bases, leaving 13 bases not matched to a gene. CDR1 and CDR2 (germline): MNHEY, SMNVEV (reference sequence). For the CDR3, the DNA is TGTGCCAGCAGTCCCCACGACAGGGTTAGGGGCAATGAGCAGTTCTTC. It translates to CASSPHDRVRGNEQFF.

The CDR3 DNA reads as TGTGCCATCAGTGACAAGGGGACGGTCTCCTACGAGCAGTACTTC. It yields the protein CAISDKGTVSYEQYF. V and J are TRBV10-3 and TRBJ2-7; TRBD1 or TRBD2 may be the D gene (5 bases each). Trimming cost V 3 bases and J 0 bases, with 12 bases left between them. The V gene's germline CDR1 is ENHRY and CDR2 SYGVKD. The CDR3 runs 15 residues.

In nucleotides, the CDR3 is TGTGCCAGCAGACCAAAATCAGGGCCCCGCTACAATGAGCAGTTCTTC. As protein: CASRPKSGPRYNEQFF. V usage is TRBV28 and J usage is TRBJ2-1; D might be TRBD1 (5 bases). Trimming removed 6 bases from V and 3 bases from J, with 18 bases in between. Germline CDR1 reads MDHEN; CDR2 reads SYDVKM. The CDR3 extends over 16 amino acids.

This clone has a handful of counts. This chain joins TRBV27 and TRBJ2-3, with D unresolved. Germline V gene data show CDR1 as MNHEY and CDR2 as SMNVEV (reference sequence). V was pared by 3 bases and J by 0 bases, with 4 bases between. This CDR3 is built from 13 residues. In DNA form, the CDR3 reads TGTGCCAGCAGTTTCGGCAGCACAGATACGCAGTATTTT. It translates to CASSFGSTDTQYF.

The V call is TRBV4-2, the J call TRBJ2-7; the match to TRBD2 covers 10 bases. The CDR3 covers 17 residues. Germline CDR1 LGHNA, CDR2 YNFKEQ. V lost 1 base, J lost 2 bases, and 8 bases stayed unmatched. The CDR3 here is CASSQGYGLAAPYEQYF. CDR3 DNA: TGTGCCAGCAGCCAAGGCTATGGACTAGCGGCCCCCTACGAGCAGTACTTC.

This clone was counted only a few times. J is TRBJ2-2 and V is TRBV14, with D tentatively TRBD1 (5 bases). This CDR3 region has 13 residues. CDR1 and CDR2 from the germline V gene are SGHDN and FVKESK. Trimming cost V 4 bases and J 7 bases, with 10 bases left between them. The CDR3 DNA sequence: TGTGCCAGCAGCCCCAGGGTCGACGGGGAGCTGTTTTTT. Amino acid sequence: CASSPRVDGELFF.

This clone has just a few counts. The chain couples TRBV6-6 to TRBJ2-5; 7 positions agree with TRBD2. Germline trimming cut 7 bases from V and 5 bases from J; bases unmatched to any gene: 7. This CDR3 has 13 residues. Germline lookup yields CDR1 MNHNY and CDR2 SVGAGI (reference sequence). Here the CDR3 reads CASNPGGTETQYF. The CDR3 DNA reads as TGTGCCAGCAACCCCGGGGGGACGGAGACCCAGTACTTC.

V usage is TRBV7-9 and J usage is TRBJ2-3; 12 positions agree with TRBD2. The J segment lost 4 bases and the V segment lost 5 bases, leaving 7 bases of the junction unmatched. Germline assignment: CDR1 SEHNR and CDR2 FQNEAQ (reference sequence). The CDR3 totals 16 residues. The CDR3 region has the DNA TGTGCCAGCAGCCAGACGACTAGCGGGAGTGCAGATACGCAGTATTTT. Translated: CASSQTTSGSADTQYF.

There are a few counts of this clone. The chain has TRBV5-1 and TRBJ1-1; D gene ambiguous. Germline assignment: CDR1 SGHRS and CDR2 YFSETQ. This CDR3 has 13 amino acids. V lost 3 bases, J lost 1 base, and 7 bases lay in between. DNA of the CDR3: TGCGCCAGCAGCTATTCCCCGAACACTGAAGCTTTCTTT. Amino acids: CASSYSPNTEAFF.

This clone was counted only a few times. V and J are TRBV5-1 and TRBJ2-5, with D unclear. The V gene lost 0 bases and the J gene lost 3 bases, with 6 bases spanning the gap. This CDR3 contains 13 residues. Germline values: CDR1 SGHRS, CDR2 YFSETQ. The CDR3 coding sequence is TGCGCCAGCAGCTTGGCTACGGAAGAGACCCAGTACTTC. Translated: CASSLATEETQYF. The full variable domain, its missing parts supplied by reference TRBV5-1 and TRBJ2-5, is KAGVTQTPRYLIKTRGQQVTLSCSPISGHRSVSWYQQTPGQGLQFLFEYFSETQRNKGNFPGRFSGRQFSNSRSEMNVSTLELGDSALYLCASSLATEETQYFGPGTRLLVL.

This clone was seen more than once but under ten times. V usage is TRBV4-1 and J usage is TRBJ1-2, with 12 bases aligning to TRBD1. The V and J ends lost 4 bases and 7 bases, in that order; junction bases with no gene match: 7. Germline CDR1 MGHRA, CDR2 YSYEKL. The CDR3 covers 15 residues. The CDR3 DNA reads as TGCGCCAGCAGCCTGGGACAGGGGGCTCGGGGTGGCTACACCTTC. It codes for CASSLGQGARGGYTF.

The genes are TRBV19 and TRBJ2-5, with D hard to call. The CDR3 spans 8 residues. Trimming stripped 11 bases from V and 4 bases from J, with 2 bases between. The germline V gene encodes CDR1 LNHDA and CDR2 SQIVND (reference sequence). In nucleotides, the CDR3 is TGTGCCGTAGAGACCCAGTACTTC. This encodes CAVETQYF. The variable domain in full, with the rest retrieved from reference TRBV19 and TRBJ2-5, is DGGITQSPKYLFRKEGQNVTLSCEQNLNHDAMYWYRQDPGQGLRLIYYSQIVNDFQKGDIAEGYSVSREKKESFPLTVTSAQKNPTAFYLCAVETQYFGPGTRLLVL.